What follows is one T cell receptor beta chain and its context. The antigen this receptor binds is unknown. There are no base qualities to consult, and no much larger clone falls within one base. CD8 naive samples consisted of CD45RO-negative cells that were positively selected for CCR7, yielding a CD45RA+CCR7+ population without TemRA cells. The donors were healthy, HIV-negative adults who had no recently reported acute infections or vaccinations. Every donor was a Caucasian adult residing in Nashville, Tennessee, USA. After blood collection by leukapheresis, PBMCs were isolated using Ficoll-Histopaque density gradient centrifugation and then cryopreserved in the vapor phase of liquid nitrogen. Analytical flow cytometry was used to check the purity and quantity of every magnetically sorted T cell population. Each sorted fraction had its genomic DNA isolated and then quantified by UV absorbance on a Nanodrop 2000c.

TCR CDR3 regions were amplified from genomic DNA by multiplex PCR using the deep immunoSEQ assay. For each cell subset, the extracted genomic DNA was distributed evenly across all wells of several immunoSEQ 96-well plates, and each plate served as one replicate. For sorted subsets, 200 ng of genomic DNA, equivalent to roughly 30,000 T cell genomes, went into each replicate PCR. Purified libraries were measured with a Qubit 3.0 fluorometer, size-checked on a Bioanalyzer 2100, and measured again with the KAPA Library Quantification kit. A separate single-read 150-cycle Illumina NextSeq 550 flow cell was used to sequence each immunoSEQ 96-well plate. The authors' pipeline ran thus. Because the immunoSEQ output included only junctional sequences and no quality scores, the filtering could not be the same as the filtering used for full-length reads. To assign V/J genes and CDR3, sequences were annotated using PyIR, a Python wrapper for IgBLAST v1.9, with IMGT germline references. Reads were filtered out if the reads had weak V/J assignments (E-value above 1e-6), no CDR3, stop codons, out-of-frame junctions, or ambiguous translated residues. V3J clonotypes were defined as sequences sharing an identical inferred V gene, J gene, and CDR3 amino acid sequence. The percentage overlap between two repertoires was calculated by dividing the number of shared unique clonotypes by the size of the smaller repertoire. Repertoire richness was assessed with RTK rarefaction, the Chao1 estimator, and Recon v2.1 estimates of unobserved clonotypes. Generation probabilities were computed with OLGA for all TCRbeta clonotypes obtained by the gDNA method from several donors. TCRdb's version of the immuneACCESS table is confined to in-frame rearrangements and falls short of the full clone set. An unresolved V gene accounts for under half of the shortfall where checked; the remainder is of unknown origin. The V and J calls and clone size were taken over from that table, and D and trimming were inferred from the DNA. A total of about 2 million clones appear in this sample, around 96% of them only once. 1% to 1.5% of the sample goes to the ten largest clones.

From the cysteine through the phenylalanine, the CDR3 covers 11 amino acids. Only the CDR3 part of the read is kept: 33 bases, read in frame from the first base. CDR1 MDHEN and CDR2 SYDVKM were looked up in the germline V gene. V and J are truncated by 7 bases and 6 bases respectively, leaving an intervening sequence of 9 bases. This sample was included in a study of shared clonotypes between healthy human individuals (dated by TCRdb to about 2020). Context from the whole study: The cohort included a few men and two women between 18 and 49 years of age. Per donor, three plates each were used for CD4 naive and CD4 memory, two for CD8 naive, and one for CD8 memory. Each donor's leukapheresis produced roughly between roughly 0.9 and 9 billion PBMCs. Blood TCR repertoires of about five healthy adults were deeply sequenced to estimate repertoire size and the extent of clonotype sharing between individuals. Libraries were prepared and TCR repertoires were sequenced by different laboratories using diverse techniques, in order to increase sequencing depth and limit assay-specific biases.

The full study reports these points: Even with the large sequencing depth, rarefaction of the sorted-subset datasets indicated that sequencing was incomplete. Sampling was restricted to blood, and TCR repertoires in tissues likely differ from the TCR repertoires found in blood. Because the study included a small number of donors, the genetic and exposure-history diversity represented was limited. Across several donors, 5% to 6% of naive CD4, around 3.3% of naive CD8, 2% to 2.5% of memory CD4, and about 0.4% of memory CD8 clonotypes were shared. Naive subsets generally had larger estimated clonotype richness than memory subsets. Pairwise subsampling indicated that sequencing depth was expected to affect the degree of clonotype sharing among donors. Compared with non-shared clonotypes, clonotypes shared by all four sorted-subset donors had higher generation probabilities.

The source is a young man in good health. Rearrangement joined TRBV28 to TRBJ1-1; TRBD1 is a weak D gene call, 6 bases matching. The specimen sequenced was naive CD8+ T cells sorted from blood. Per the publication, the cell subset or site label means: CD45RA+CCR7+. The CDR3 is CASNTGPEAFF. The DNA is as follows: TGTGCCAGCAATACAGGGCCTGAAGCTTTCTTT.